The clone carrying this T cell receptor (beta chain) was recorded only once. Its matching antigen is unknown. The entry originates in a study of OX40 agonist ivuxolimab in advanced cancers. General study points: Expanded clones tended on average to be more numerous among CD8+ T cells than CD4+.

Profiling relied on immunoSEQ multiplex PCR, and the TCRdb table lists in-frame clones only, not all of them. The table includes around 40,000 clones, 75% to 90% detected once. The clonotype comes from an adult with an advanced solid tumor such as melanoma, head and neck, liver or kidney cancer. The sequences come from CD4+ or CD8+ T cells sorted from blood, collected in a trial of the OX40 agonist ivuxolimab.

As DNA, the CDR3 is TGCAGCGTTGCAGGGACAGTGAACACTGAAGCTTTCTTT. It encodes CSVAGTVNTEAFF. The chain has TRBV29-1 and TRBJ1-1; TRBD1 agrees at 7 bases. The CDR3 loop spans 13 amino acids. V shed 4 bases, J shed 0 bases, and the junction held 2 bases outside the gene matches. Germline loops: CDR1 SQVTM, CDR2 ANQGSEA. Supplemented by reference TRBV29-1 and TRBJ1-1, the full variable domain reads SAVISQKPSRDICQRGTSLTIQCQVDSQVTMMFWYRQQPGQSLTLIATANQGSEATYESGFVIDKFPISRPNLTFSTLTVSNMSPEDSSIYLCSVAGTVNTEAFFGQGTRLTVV.